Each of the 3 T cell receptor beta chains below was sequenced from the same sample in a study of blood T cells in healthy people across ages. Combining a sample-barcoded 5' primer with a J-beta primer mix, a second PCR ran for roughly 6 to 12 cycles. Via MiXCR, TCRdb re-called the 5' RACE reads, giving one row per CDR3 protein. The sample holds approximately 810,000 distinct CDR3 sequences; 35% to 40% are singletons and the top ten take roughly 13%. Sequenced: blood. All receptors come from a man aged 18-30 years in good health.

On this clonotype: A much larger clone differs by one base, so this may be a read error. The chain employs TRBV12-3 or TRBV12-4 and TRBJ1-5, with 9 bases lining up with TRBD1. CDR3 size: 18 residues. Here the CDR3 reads CASSPCAAGQGSHQPQHF. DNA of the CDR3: TGTGCCAGCAGTCCTTGTGCCGCGGGACAGGGTAGCCATCAGCCCCAGCATTTT.

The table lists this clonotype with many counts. CDR3 sequence: CASSLLGSSYEQYF. CDR3 coding DNA: TGTGCCAGCAGCTTATTAGGATCATCCTACGAGCAGTACTTC. V is TRBV7-2 and J is TRBJ2-7; D is ambiguous. Trimming removed 2 bases from V and 1 base from J, with 9 bases in between. Germline V lookup: CDR1 SGHTA, CDR2 FQGNSA. This CDR3 comprises 14 residues.

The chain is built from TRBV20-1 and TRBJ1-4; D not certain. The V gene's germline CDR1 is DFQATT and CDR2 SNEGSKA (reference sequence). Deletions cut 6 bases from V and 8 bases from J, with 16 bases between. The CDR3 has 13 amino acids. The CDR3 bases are TGCAGTGCCATGGACCGCCGTTCGGAAAAACTGTTTTTT. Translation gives CSAMDRRSEKLFF.